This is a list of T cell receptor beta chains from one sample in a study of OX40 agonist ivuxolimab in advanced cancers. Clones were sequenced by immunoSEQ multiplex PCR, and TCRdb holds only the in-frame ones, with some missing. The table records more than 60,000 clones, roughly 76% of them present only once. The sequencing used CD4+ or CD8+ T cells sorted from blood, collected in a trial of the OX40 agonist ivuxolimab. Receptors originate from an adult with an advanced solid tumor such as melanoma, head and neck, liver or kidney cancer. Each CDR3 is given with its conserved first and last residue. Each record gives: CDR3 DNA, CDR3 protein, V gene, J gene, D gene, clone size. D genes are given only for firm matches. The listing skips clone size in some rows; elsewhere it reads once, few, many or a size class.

cdr3_nt: TGCGCCAGCAGCCCTTCGAGCGCAGGGGCCAAAAACATTCAGTACTTC
cdr3_aa: CASSPSSAGAKNIQYF
v_call: TRBV5-1
j_call: TRBJ2-4
d_call: -
clone_size: -

cdr3_nt: TGTGCCAGCAGTAGCGCCTCTGGGGCCAACGTCCTGACTTTC
cdr3_aa: CASSSASGANVLTF
v_call: TRBV28
j_call: TRBJ2-6
d_call: -
clone_size: -

cdr3_nt: TGTGCCAGCTCACCAACGGGGTTCGGCGAGCAGTACTTC
cdr3_aa: CASSPTGFGEQYF
v_call: TRBV18
j_call: TRBJ2-7
d_call: -
clone_size: -

cdr3_nt: TGCGCCAGCAGCCATGAAGTTCAGGGAAGGTCTAACTATGGCTACACCTTC
cdr3_aa: CASSHEVQGRSNYGYTF
v_call: TRBV4-1
j_call: TRBJ1-2
d_call: -
clone_size: -

cdr3_nt: TGTGCCAGCTCACTATTTGGAGGGATCACTGAAGCTTTCTTT
cdr3_aa: CASSLFGGITEAFF
v_call: TRBV18
j_call: TRBJ1-1
d_call: -
clone_size: -

cdr3_nt: TGTGCCAGCACACCGTCAGAAGGGCTTGTACTAGCGGCTGACTGGCAGTACTTC
cdr3_aa: CASTPSEGLVLAADWQYF
v_call: TRBV2
j_call: TRBJ2-7
d_call: TRBD2
clone_size: -

cdr3_nt: TGTGCCAGCAGCTCCGGTCTAGCGGGAGAGCAGTACTTC
cdr3_aa: CASSSGLAGEQYF
v_call: TRBV11-2
j_call: TRBJ2-7
d_call: TRBD2
clone_size: -

cdr3_nt: TGCAGCGTTGAGTCGGTGGCGAACACTGAAGCTTTCTTT
cdr3_aa: CSVESVANTEAFF
v_call: TRBV29-1
j_call: TRBJ1-1
d_call: -
clone_size: -

cdr3_nt: TGTGCCAGCAGAGGAATGGGGGGGGGCGGCTACACCTTC
cdr3_aa: CASRGMGGGGYTF
v_call: TRBV27
j_call: TRBJ1-2
d_call: -
clone_size: -

cdr3_nt: TGTGCCAGCAGCACAAGTGGGGGATCGGGAGATACGCAGTATTTT
cdr3_aa: CASSTSGGSGDTQYF
v_call: TRBV7-3
j_call: TRBJ2-3
d_call: -
clone_size: few

cdr3_nt: TGTGCCAGTAGTGGACAGGGGATTACAGATACGCAGTATTTT
cdr3_aa: CASSGQGITDTQYF
v_call: TRBV19
j_call: TRBJ2-3
d_call: TRBD1
clone_size: once

cdr3_nt: TGTGCCAGCAGCTTAGGCTTGTTGGAGCGGGATTCCTACGAGCAGTACTTC
cdr3_aa: CASSLGLLERDSYEQYF
v_call: TRBV13
j_call: TRBJ2-7
d_call: TRBD2
clone_size: few

cdr3_nt: TGTGCCATCAGTGAGCCTCTAGCGTCGAGAACCGGGGAGCTGTTTTTT
cdr3_aa: CAISEPLASRTGELFF
v_call: TRBV10-3
j_call: TRBJ2-2
d_call: -
clone_size: -

cdr3_nt: TGTGCCAGCAGCTCCGGGACATTTGGCCTAAATGGCTACACCTTC
cdr3_aa: CASSSGTFGLNGYTF
v_call: TRBV7-2
j_call: TRBJ1-2
d_call: -
clone_size: -

cdr3_nt: TGTGCCAGCAGCTTAGGACGCCAAGAGACCCAGTACTTC
cdr3_aa: CASSLGRQETQYF
v_call: TRBV7-6
j_call: TRBJ2-5
d_call: -
clone_size: -

cdr3_nt: TGTGCCAGCAGCAGCGGGGCGTTTGCAGATACGCAGTATTTT
cdr3_aa: CASSSGAFADTQYF
v_call: TRBV11-3
j_call: TRBJ2-3
d_call: TRBD2
clone_size: -

cdr3_nt: TGTGCCAGCAGCCAAGTTCAGGCAGCAAGCTATGGCTACACCTTC
cdr3_aa: CASSQVQAASYGYTF
v_call: TRBV14
j_call: TRBJ1-2
d_call: -
clone_size: -

cdr3_nt: TGTGCCAGCAGAACAGCGGGAGTCGGGATAGACGAGCAGTACTTC
cdr3_aa: CASRTAGVGIDEQYF
v_call: TRBV27
j_call: TRBJ2-7
d_call: TRBD2
clone_size: -

cdr3_nt: TGCGCCAGCAGCACTGGACAGGGAGTCACCGGGGAGCTGTTTTTT
cdr3_aa: CASSTGQGVTGELFF
v_call: TRBV5-1
j_call: TRBJ2-2
d_call: TRBD1
clone_size: -

cdr3_nt: TGTGCCAGCAGCTTAGGCGTACAGCTTAATGAAAAACTGTTTTTT
cdr3_aa: CASSLGVQLNEKLFF
v_call: TRBV7-9
j_call: TRBJ1-4
d_call: -
clone_size: -

cdr3_nt: TGCGCCAGCTACCAAGGTGGTACAGATACGCAGTATTTT
cdr3_aa: CASYQGGTDTQYF
v_call: TRBV5-1
j_call: TRBJ2-3
d_call: -
clone_size: -

cdr3_nt: TGTGCCAGCAGCTCGCTAGCGGGCCACATATACGAGCAGTACTTC
cdr3_aa: CASSSLAGHIYEQYF
v_call: TRBV7-8
j_call: TRBJ2-7
d_call: TRBD2
clone_size: -

cdr3_nt: TGTGCCAGTGCGGAAGGGTACTCCTACGAGCAGTACTTC
cdr3_aa: CASAEGYSYEQYF
v_call: TRBV19
j_call: TRBJ2-7
d_call: -
clone_size: once

cdr3_nt: TGTGCCAGCAGCGCTACCGGGACGATAGGAGAGACCCAGTACTTC
cdr3_aa: CASSATGTIGETQYF
v_call: TRBV7-8
j_call: TRBJ2-5
d_call: -
clone_size: few

cdr3_nt: TGCGCCAGCAGCTTGGCTTCCTTGCCGAACACCGGGGAGCTGTTTTTT
cdr3_aa: CASSLASLPNTGELFF
v_call: TRBV5-1
j_call: TRBJ2-2
d_call: -
clone_size: -

cdr3_nt: TGTGCCAGCATCCCTGGGAGGAACAATCAGCCCCAGCATTTT
cdr3_aa: CASIPGRNNQPQHF
v_call: TRBV28
j_call: TRBJ1-5
d_call: -
clone_size: -

cdr3_nt: TGTGCCAGTAGTATAGGAATAGCGGGAGAAGGGGAGACCCAGTACTTC
cdr3_aa: CASSIGIAGEGETQYF
v_call: TRBV19
j_call: TRBJ2-5
d_call: TRBD2
clone_size: -

cdr3_nt: TGTGCCAGCAGCTTAACCGGGACTAGCCTCAGCACAGATACGCAGTATTTT
cdr3_aa: CASSLTGTSLSTDTQYF
v_call: TRBV7-3
j_call: TRBJ2-3
d_call: TRBD2
clone_size: once

cdr3_nt: TGTGCCAGCAGCACTAGCGGGGGGACAGATACGCAGTATTTT
cdr3_aa: CASSTSGGTDTQYF
v_call: TRBV6-1
j_call: TRBJ2-3
d_call: TRBD2
clone_size: -

cdr3_nt: TGTGCCAGTAGGGGCCAGGGATGGGAAAAACTGTTTTTT
cdr3_aa: CASRGQGWEKLFF
v_call: TRBV19
j_call: TRBJ1-4
d_call: -
clone_size: -

cdr3_nt: TGTGCCAGCAGTCAAGGGACAGGGGCAGCCTACGAGCAGTACTTC
cdr3_aa: CASSQGTGAAYEQYF
v_call: TRBV6-1
j_call: TRBJ2-7
d_call: TRBD1
clone_size: -

cdr3_nt: TGTGCCAGTAGCCAGGAGCGGGCTGGGGCCAACGTCCTGACTTTC
cdr3_aa: CASSQERAGANVLTF
v_call: TRBV19
j_call: TRBJ2-6
d_call: -
clone_size: -

cdr3_nt: TGCGCCAGCAGCCTAGAGGGGTTAGGTCAGCCCCAGCATTTT
cdr3_aa: CASSLEGLGQPQHF
v_call: TRBV5-1
j_call: TRBJ1-5
d_call: -
clone_size: -

cdr3_nt: TGTGCCAGCAGCTTGGAGTGGCTAGCGGGAGCAGATACGCAGTATTTT
cdr3_aa: CASSLEWLAGADTQYF
v_call: TRBV5-5
j_call: TRBJ2-3
d_call: TRBD2
clone_size: -

cdr3_nt: TGTGCCAGCAGCGGCGGGGGTCAAGAGACCCAGTACTTC
cdr3_aa: CASSGGGQETQYF
v_call: TRBV7-3
j_call: TRBJ2-5
d_call: TRBD2
clone_size: -

cdr3_nt: TGTGCCAGCAGCGTACATCCTCCGGGACAGGGGTACGAGCAGTACTTC
cdr3_aa: CASSVHPPGQGYEQYF
v_call: TRBV5-5
j_call: TRBJ2-7
d_call: TRBD1
clone_size: -

cdr3_nt: TGCGCCAGCAGCCCCTCAGCGGGCACAGATACGCAGTATTTT
cdr3_aa: CASSPSAGTDTQYF
v_call: TRBV5-1
j_call: TRBJ2-3
d_call: -
clone_size: -